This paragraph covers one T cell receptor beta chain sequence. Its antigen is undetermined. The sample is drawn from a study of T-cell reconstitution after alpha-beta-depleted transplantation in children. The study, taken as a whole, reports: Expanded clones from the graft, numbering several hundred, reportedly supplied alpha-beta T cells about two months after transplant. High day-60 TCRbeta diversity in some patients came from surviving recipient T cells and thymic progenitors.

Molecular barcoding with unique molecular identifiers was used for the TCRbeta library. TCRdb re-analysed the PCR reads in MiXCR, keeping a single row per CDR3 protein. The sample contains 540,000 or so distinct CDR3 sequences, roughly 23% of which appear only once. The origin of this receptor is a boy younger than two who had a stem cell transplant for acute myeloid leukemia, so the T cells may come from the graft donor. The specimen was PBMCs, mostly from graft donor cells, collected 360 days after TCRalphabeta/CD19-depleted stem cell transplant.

The CDR3 region is CASSINTNTEAFF. The CDR3 bases are TGCGCCAGCAGCATTAACACGAACACTGAAGCTTTCTTT. J is TRBJ1-1 and V is TRBV5-1; D ambiguous. The V end was cut by 4 bases, the J end by 1 base, with 8 bases between. This CDR3 has 13 amino acids. The germline V gene encodes CDR1 SGHRS and CDR2 YFSETQ.